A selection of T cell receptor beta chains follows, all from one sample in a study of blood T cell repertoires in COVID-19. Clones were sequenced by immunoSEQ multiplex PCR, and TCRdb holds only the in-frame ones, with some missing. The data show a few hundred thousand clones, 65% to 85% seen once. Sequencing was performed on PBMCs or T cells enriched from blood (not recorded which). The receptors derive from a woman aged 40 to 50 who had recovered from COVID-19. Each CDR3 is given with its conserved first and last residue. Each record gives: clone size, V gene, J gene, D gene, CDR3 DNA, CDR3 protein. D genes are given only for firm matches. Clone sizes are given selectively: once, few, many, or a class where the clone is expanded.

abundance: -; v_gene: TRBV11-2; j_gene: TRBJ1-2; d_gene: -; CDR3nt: TGTGCCAGCAGCTTAGAGGGGCGCTATGGCTACACCTTC; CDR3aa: CASSLEGRYGYTF
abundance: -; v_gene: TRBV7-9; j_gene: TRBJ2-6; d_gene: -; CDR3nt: TGTGCCAGCAGCTCCCACAGGGCTGGGGCCAACGTCCTGACTTTC; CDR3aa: CASSSHRAGANVLTF
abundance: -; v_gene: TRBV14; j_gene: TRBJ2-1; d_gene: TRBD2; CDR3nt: TGTGCCAGCAGGCGGGAAATAGCGGGATACAATGAGCAGTTCTTC; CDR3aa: CASRREIAGYNEQFF
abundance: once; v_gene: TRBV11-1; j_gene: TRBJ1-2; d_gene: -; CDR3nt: TGTGCCAGCAGCACCGGGACAAATGACTATGGCTACACCTTC; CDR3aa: CASSTGTNDYGYTF
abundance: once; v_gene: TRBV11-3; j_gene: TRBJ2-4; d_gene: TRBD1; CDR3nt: TGTGCCAATTTCGACAGGGGAGCCAAAAACATTCAGTACTTC; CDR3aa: CANFDRGAKNIQYF
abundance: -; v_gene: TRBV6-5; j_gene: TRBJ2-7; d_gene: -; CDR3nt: TGTGCCAGCAGGGAGTATGGCGAGCAGTACTTC; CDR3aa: CASREYGEQYF
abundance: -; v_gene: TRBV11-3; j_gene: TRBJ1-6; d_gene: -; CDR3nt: TGTGCCAGCAGCTCTAATGGGGGCAGAAATAATTCACCCCTCCACTTT; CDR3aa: CASSSNGGRNNSPLHF
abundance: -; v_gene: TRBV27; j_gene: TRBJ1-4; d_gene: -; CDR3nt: TGTGCCGGCAGTACAAGACATGAAGTTAATGAAAAACTGTTTTTT; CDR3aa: CAGSTRHEVNEKLFF
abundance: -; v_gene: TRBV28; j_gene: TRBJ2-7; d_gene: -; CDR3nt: TGTGCCAGCAGTTTCTTTGGAGGGAAGAACGAGCAGTACTTC; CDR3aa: CASSFFGGKNEQYF
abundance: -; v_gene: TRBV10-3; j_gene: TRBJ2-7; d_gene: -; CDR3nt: TGTGCCATCCGGGACACTACCTACGAGCAGTACTTC; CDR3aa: CAIRDTTYEQYF
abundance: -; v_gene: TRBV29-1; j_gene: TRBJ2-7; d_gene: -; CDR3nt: TGCAGCGTCCAGGGGCTCGGCTACGAGCAGTACTTC; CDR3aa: CSVQGLGYEQYF
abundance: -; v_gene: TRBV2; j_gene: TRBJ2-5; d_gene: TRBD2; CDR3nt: TGTGCCAGCAGTTCTCCTAGCGGAGAGACCCAGTACTTC; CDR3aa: CASSSPSGETQYF
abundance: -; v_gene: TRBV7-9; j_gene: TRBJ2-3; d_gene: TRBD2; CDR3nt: TGTGCCAGCAGCTCCCGACTAGCGACGGGCACAGATACGCAGTATTTT; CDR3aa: CASSSRLATGTDTQYF
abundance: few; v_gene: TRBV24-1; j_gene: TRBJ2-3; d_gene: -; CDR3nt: TGTGCCACCAGTGATTTGGCGGAGGGTCGCACAGATACGCAGTATTTT; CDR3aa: CATSDLAEGRTDTQYF
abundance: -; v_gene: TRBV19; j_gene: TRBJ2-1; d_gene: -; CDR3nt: TGTGCCAGTAGTCTTTCGACAGGCTCCTACAATGAGCAGTTCTTC; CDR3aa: CASSLSTGSYNEQFF
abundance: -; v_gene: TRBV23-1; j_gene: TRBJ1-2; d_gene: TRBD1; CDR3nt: TGCGCCAGCAGTCATCTACACGGACAGGGGCGTAACTATGGCTACACCTTC; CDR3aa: CASSHLHGQGRNYGYTF
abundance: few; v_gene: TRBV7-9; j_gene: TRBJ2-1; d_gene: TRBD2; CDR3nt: TGTGCCAGCAGCTTAGGGCGCGGGAGTAAATATGAGCAGTTCTTC; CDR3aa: CASSLGRGSKYEQFF
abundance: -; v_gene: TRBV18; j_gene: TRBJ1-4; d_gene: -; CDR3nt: TGTGCCAGCTCACCAGGAGGAGTGTCGGGACACCGGAATGAAAAACTGTTTTTT; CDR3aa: CASSPGGVSGHRNEKLFF
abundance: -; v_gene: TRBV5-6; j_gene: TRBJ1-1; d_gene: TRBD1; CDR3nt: TGTGCCAGCAGCTCCTGGACAGGTCTACTTCGTGAAGCTTTCTTT; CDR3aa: CASSSWTGLLREAFF
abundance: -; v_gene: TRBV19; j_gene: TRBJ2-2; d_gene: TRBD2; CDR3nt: TGTGCCTCTGGGGCTAGCGGGAGTAGGACCGGGGAGCTGTTTTTT; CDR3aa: CASGASGSRTGELFF
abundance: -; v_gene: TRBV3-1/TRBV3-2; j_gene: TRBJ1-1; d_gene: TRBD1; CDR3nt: TGTGCCAGCAGCCCCCTGAGGGGGCGGACGGAAGCTTTCTTT; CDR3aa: CASSPLRGRTEAFF
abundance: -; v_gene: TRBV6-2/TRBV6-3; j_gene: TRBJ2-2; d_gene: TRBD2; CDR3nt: TGTGCCAGCAGTTACTCAGTAGCGGGAGGAGACACCGGGGAGCTGTTTTTT; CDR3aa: CASSYSVAGGDTGELFF
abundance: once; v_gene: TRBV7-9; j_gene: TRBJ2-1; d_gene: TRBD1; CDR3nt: TGTGCCAGCAGCTTAGTGGGGGACAGGGGACCCTACAATGAGCAGTTCTTC; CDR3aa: CASSLVGDRGPYNEQFF